Shown below are 23 T cell receptor beta chains from a single sample sequenced in a study of cytomegalovirus exposure and HLA in healthy donors. The PCR had 60 Vbeta and 13 Jbeta primers. Method: immunoSEQ multiplex PCR; TCRdb's copy keeps in-frame clones and lacks some. The data contain approximately 89,000 clones, 85% of them singletons. The sample was PBMCs. These receptors came from a man between 40 and 49 years old in good health and CMV-seropositive.

The chain is built from TRBV7-2 and TRBJ2-7, with 11 bases identical to TRBD2. J lost 0 bases, V lost 4 bases, and 5 bases had no gene match. Germline values: CDR1 SGHTA, CDR2 FQGNSA. The CDR3 is 16 residues long. CDR3 DNA: TGTGCCAGCAGCTCCTATGGGACTAGCGGCTCCTACGAGCAGTACTTC. Amino acid sequence: CASSSYGTSGSYEQYF. The full variable domain, its missing parts supplied by reference TRBV7-2 and TRBJ2-7, is GAGVSQSPSNKVTEKGKDVELRCDPISGHTALYWYRQSLGQGLEFLIYFQGNSAPDKSGLPSDRFSAERTGGSVSTLTIQRTQQEDSAVYLCASSSYGTSGSYEQYFGPGTRLTVT.

This clone occurred once. This chain uses TRBV6-5 with TRBJ1-1, with 8 bases matching TRBD1. The V and J ends lost 5 bases and 1 base, in that order; junction bases with no gene match: 3. The CDR3 is 14 amino acids. Germline lookup yields CDR1 MNHEY and CDR2 SVGAGI. In nucleotides, the CDR3 is TGTGCCAGCAGTCAGGGACAGGCGAACACTGAAGCTTTCTTT. It yields the protein CASSQGQANTEAFF.

The rearrangement links TRBV30 to TRBJ2-1; possible D gene TRBD1, 5 bases. Germline values: CDR1 GTSNPN, CDR2 SVGIG (reference sequence). Trimming pared 4 bases from V and 1 base from J, leaving 8 bases between. CDR3 length equals 13 residues. CDR3: CAWTRTSYNEQFF. The DNA for the CDR3 is TGTGCCTGGACCCGGACATCCTACAATGAGCAGTTCTTC.

V is TRBV18 and J is TRBJ2-1; 7 bases fit TRBD1. Germline lookup yields CDR1 KGHSH and CDR2 LQKENI. V lost 3 bases and J lost 9; bases outside the gene matches: 11. This CDR3 spans 15 amino acids. The CDR3 bases are TGTGCCAGCTCACCCTTCGGGACAGCCTTGGGTGAGCAGTTCTTC. Translated, it gives CASSPFGTALGEQFF.

The chain links TRBV7-3 to TRBJ1-2, with D unresolved. Trimming shortened V by 4 bases and J by 1 base, and 10 bases separated the two germline ends. Germline values: CDR1 SGHTA, CDR2 FQGTGA. There are 14 residues in the CDR3. The CDR3 nucleotides read TGTGCCAGCAGCTCTGGACGGGGTAACTATGGCTACACCTTC. It codes for CASSSGRGNYGYTF.

Points on this clone: Its ends do not fully match the called genes, so a read error is possible. This sequence joins TRBV7-9 and TRBJ2-7, with D perhaps matching TRBD2 (5 bases). CDR3 length: 16 residues. Germline assignment: CDR1 SEHNR and CDR2 FQNEAQ (reference sequence). The CDR3 DNA reads TGTTCCAGCAGCTTAGCTGGCGGGTTGATCTCCTACGAGCAGTACTTC. Encoded protein: CSSSLAGGLISYEQYF.

The chain uses TRBV15 and TRBJ1-5; D not resolved. Germline CDR1 and CDR2: LNHNV and YYDKDF (reference sequence). This CDR3 is 13 amino acids long. Deletions cut 0 bases from V and 9 bases from J, with 9 bases between. CDR3 region: CATSRDHRGPQHF. The CDR3 nucleotides read TGTGCCACCAGCAGAGATCATCGGGGGCCCCAGCATTTT.

V is TRBV7-2 and J is TRBJ2-7; 7 bases line up with TRBD2. Germline V gene sequence: CDR1 SGHTA, CDR2 FQGNSA. With 2 bases clipped from V and 4 bases from J, the junction kept 8 bases outside the gene matches. The CDR3 has 15 residues. The CDR3 sequence: CASSLKAGDLYEQYF. CDR3 sequence (DNA): TGTGCCAGCAGCTTAAAGGCGGGAGATCTATACGAGCAGTACTTC.

Worth noting for this clone: The junction departs from germline at one end; a sequencing error may be responsible. The chain is built from TRBV14 and TRBJ2-3; D is ambiguous. The germline V gene encodes CDR1 SGHDN and CDR2 FVKESK. This CDR3 comprises 16 residues. CDR3 bases: TGTGCCAGCAGCCAAGAAATGTACCCTCTCCGTGCTACGCAATATTTT. It is translated as CASSQEMYPLRATQYF.

The DNA for the CDR3 is TGCGCCAGCACACAGGGGGCCACTAGCACAGATACGCAGTATTTT. Translation: CASTQGATSTDTQYF. This chain uses TRBV5-1 with TRBJ2-3; 9 positions agree with TRBD1. The CDR3 has 15 residues. CDR1 and CDR2 (germline): SGHRS, YFSETQ. V shed 6 bases, J shed 0 bases, and the junction held 5 bases outside the gene matches.

V is TRBV30 and J is TRBJ1-3; D may be TRBD1 (6 bases). The germline gives CDR1 GTSNPN, CDR2 SVGIG (reference sequence). V lost 2 bases and J 3 bases, leaving 11 bases between the germline ends. CDR3 size: 14 residues. CDR3 protein: CAWSRGRGGNTIYF. CDR3 sequence (DNA): TGTGCCTGGAGTCGGGGCAGGGGTGGAAACACCATATATTTT.

The chain is built from TRBV19 and TRBJ1-2, with D perhaps TRBD1 (5 bases). The CDR3 loop spans 14 amino acids. V dropped 5 bases and J dropped 4 bases, with 14 bases sitting between them. Germline V gene sequence: CDR1 LNHDA, CDR2 SQIVND (reference sequence). In nucleotides, the CDR3 is TGTGCCAGTAGTCCCGACAGCAACGCCTATGGCTACACCTTC. Translating gives CASSPDSNAYGYTF. The full variable domain, in which reference TRBV19 and TRBJ1-2 provide the parts outside the CDR3, is DGGITQSPKYLFRKEGQNVTLSCEQNLNHDAMYWYRQDPGQGLRLIYYSQIVNDFQKGDIAEGYSVSREKKESFPLTVTSAQKNPTAFYLCASSPDSNAYGYTFGSGTRLTVV.

The J gene is TRBJ1-1, the V gene TRBV5-1; no clear D. The CDR3 extends over 15 amino acids. Between the trimmed V and J ends, which lost 4 bases and 6 bases, there was a span of 19 bases. From germline, CDR1 is SGHRS and CDR2 YFSETQ. The CDR3 here is CASSRGVGRQSEAFF. The CDR3 coding sequence is TGCGCCAGCAGCCGGGGAGTAGGGCGTCAATCTGAAGCTTTCTTT.

Worth noting for this clone: Sequence at one end of the junction differs from germline and may be a read error. V usage is TRBV4-1 and J usage is TRBJ2-2; D may be TRBD1 (5 bases). The CDR3 extends over 15 amino acids. Germline V gene data show CDR1 as MGHRA and CDR2 as YSYEKL. The CDR3, as DNA: TGTGCCAGCAGCTCGCAGGGCCTGAACACCGGGGAGCTGTTTTTT. It is translated as CASSSQGLNTGELFF.

V and J are TRBV5-4 and TRBJ2-7; 12 nucleotides align to TRBD2. Trimming cost V 0 bases and J 4 bases; bases outside gene matches: 5. The CDR3 covers 16 residues. CDR1 and CDR2 from the germline V gene are SGHNT and YYREEE (reference sequence). CDR3 in DNA: TGTGCCAGCAGCTTGGAAGGTACTAGCGGGAGGTACGAGCAGTACTTC. This sequence encodes CASSLEGTSGRYEQYF.

The chain joins TRBV5-1 to TRBJ2-3, with D maybe TRBD1 (6 bases). Trimming cost V 0 bases and J 4 bases, with 12 bases left between them. Germline assignment: CDR1 SGHRS and CDR2 YFSETQ. CDR3 size: 15 residues. The CDR3 is CASSLDGQISDTQYF. The CDR3, as DNA: TGCGCCAGCAGCTTGGATGGACAGATCTCAGATACGCAGTATTTT.

The chain links TRBV27 to TRBJ2-7, with 8 bases that match TRBD1. Losses at the gene ends were 6 bases for V and 5 bases for J; bases not matched to a gene: 9. Germline CDR1 is MNHEY and CDR2 is SMNVEV (reference sequence). This CDR3 spans 14 amino acids. CDR3 coding DNA: TGTGCCAGCAGCCCACAGGGGGAATACGACGAGCAGTACTTC. It yields the protein CASSPQGEYDEQYF.

The rearrangement uses TRBV19 and TRBJ1-5; TRBD1 aligns across 10 bases. Looked up from germline, CDR1 is LNHDA and CDR2 is SQIVND (reference sequence). CDR3 length equals 17 residues. After removal of 1 base from V and 1 base from J, the junction contained 4 bases not matched to a gene. CDR3 nucleotide sequence: TGTGCCAGTAGTATAGGACAGGGGGCGAGGAGCAATCAGCCCCAGCATTTT. Protein sequence: CASSIGQGARSNQPQHF.

The rearrangement links TRBV23-1 to TRBJ2-3, with D tentatively TRBD2 (5 bases). TRBV23-1 is labeled an ORF, and its function is uncertain. This CDR3 has 17 residues. V dropped 4 bases and J dropped 1 base, with 18 bases sitting between them. The CDR3 nucleotides read TGCGCCAGCAGTCCCCATGCCGTCGGCGGGTGCACAGATACGCAGTATTTT. Encoded protein: CASSPHAVGGCTDTQYF.

The table lists this clone with a count of one. The chain carries TRBV2 and TRBJ2-7, with TRBD1 identical over 10 bases. The CDR3 contains 14 residues. The germline gives CDR1 SNHLY, CDR2 FYNNEI. The V and J ends lost 4 bases and 5 bases, in that order; junction bases with no gene match: 5. Here the CDR3 DNA reads TGTGCCAGCAGTGGACAGGGGGCCGCGGACGAGCAGTACTTC. It encodes CASSGQGAADEQYF.

The chain employs TRBV7-2 and TRBJ1-4; D remains unclear. Trimming stripped 8 bases from V and 8 bases from J, with 15 bases between. Germline CDR1 reads SGHTA; CDR2 reads FQGNSA. The CDR3 is 13 residues long. CDR3 in DNA: TGTGCCAGCGGACTTACACGGAGCGAAAAACTGTTTTTT. It translates to CASGLTRSEKLFF.

V and J are TRBV5-4 and TRBJ2-5, with no clear D. Trimming shortened V by 0 bases and J by 1 base, and 7 bases separated the two germline ends. Germline lookup yields CDR1 SGHNT and CDR2 YYREEE (reference sequence). This CDR3 comprises 14 residues. The CDR3, as DNA: TGTGCCAGCAGCTTGGAACAGTTCCAAGAGACCCAGTACTTC. Amino acid sequence: CASSLEQFQETQYF.

This clone was seen a few times. The chain recombines TRBV11-2 with TRBJ2-7; 8 nucleotides line up with TRBD2. CDR3 length: 14 amino acids. CDR1 is SGHAT and CDR2 is FQNNGV in the germline V gene. The V and J ends lost 8 bases and 7 bases, in that order; junction bases with no gene match: 13. DNA for the CDR3: TGTGCCAGCCGGGCGGGGGGTCCGGGTCGGGAGCAGTACTTC. Its protein product is CASRAGGPGREQYF.